This entry lists 3 T cell receptor beta chains sequenced from one sample in a study of OX40 agonist ivuxolimab in advanced cancers. TCRdb's copy holds only in-frame clones and misses some; the assay was immunoSEQ multiplex PCR. The repertoire holds roughly 62,000 clones, 84% seen once, with approximately 4.5% in the top ten. This specimen consisted of CD4+ or CD8+ T cells sorted from blood, obtained in a trial of the OX40 agonist ivuxolimab. The receptors were gathered from an adult with an advanced solid tumor such as melanoma, head and neck, liver or kidney cancer.

The CDR3 DNA reads TGTGCCAGCAGCCCACCTCCGGGACTCCACAATGAGCAGTTCTTC. Its protein product is CASSPPPGLHNEQFF. The chain joins TRBV11-3 to TRBJ2-1; a weak D match, TRBD2 (6 bases). The CDR3 is made up of 15 amino acids. Germline assignment: CDR1 SGHNT and CDR2 YENEEA. Trimming took off 5 bases at V and 5 bases at J, with 16 bases between the two ends.

This clone was seen only once. V gene TRBV6-5 combines with J gene TRBJ2-1, with TRBD1 identical over 8 bases. The CDR3 sequence is 13 residues long. The germline V gene encodes CDR1 MNHEY and CDR2 SVGAGI. J lost 8 bases, V lost 5 bases, and 5 bases had no gene match. CDR3 in amino acids: CASSRTTGDEQFF. CDR3 sequence (DNA): TGTGCCAGCAGTCGGACGACAGGGGATGAGCAGTTCTTC.

The genes are TRBV11-3 and TRBJ2-7; TRBD1 agrees at 9 bases. The V and J ends lost 2 bases and 5 bases, in that order; junction bases with no gene match: 10. The CDR3 contains 16 residues. Germline assignment: CDR1 SGHNT and CDR2 YENEEA. Here the CDR3 DNA reads TGTGCCAGCAGCTTACTTTCACGGGACAGGGCCAACGAGCAGTACTTC. Encoded protein: CASSLLSRDRANEQYF.